A single sample gave rise to the 8 T cell receptor beta chains below, sequenced in a study of response to subunit inactivated influenza vaccine. MiXCR, applied by TCRdb to the RT-PCR reads, yields one record per CDR3 protein. The sample includes hundreds of thousands of distinct CDR3 sequences, around 15% of them seen just once. The specimen comprised PBMCs from blood, sampled approximately 15 days before vaccination. The receptors derive from a man in his forties or fifties who received an inactivated influenza vaccine.

This sequence joins TRBV6-5 and TRBJ2-3; 9 positions agree with TRBD1. The CDR3 spans 15 residues. Per germline, CDR1 MNHEY and CDR2 SVGAGI. V shed 0 bases and J 3 bases; nucleotides not matched to a gene: 1. Written as DNA, the CDR3 is TGTGCCAGCAGTTACTCAGGGACAGGGACAGATACGCAGTATTTT. This translates into CASSYSGTGTDTQYF.

This chain connects TRBV7-3 to TRBJ2-1, with TRBD2 matching 13 bases. Germline CDR1 is SGHTA and CDR2 is FQGTGA. Trimming removed 5 bases from V and 9 bases from J; junction bases left unmatched: 10. CDR3 size: 16 residues. For the CDR3, the DNA is TGTGCCAGCAGCCCTGGGACTAGCGGGAATGGGGGTGAGCAGTTCTTC. Translating it yields CASSPGTSGNGGEQFF. Variable domain in full (rest from reference TRBV7-3 and TRBJ2-1): GAGVSQTPSNKVTEKGKYVELRCDPISGHTALYWYRQSLGQGPEFLIYFQGTGAADDSGLPNDRFFAVRPEGSVSTLKIQRTERGDSAVYLCASSPGTSGNGGEQFFGPGTRLTVL.

With regard to this clonotype: A much larger clone is a single base away; this may be a read error. V and J are TRBV4-3 and TRBJ2-2; D might be TRBD1 (6 bases). This CDR3 region has 14 residues. The germline V gene encodes CDR1 LGHNA and CDR2 YSLEER. The V gene lost 8 bases and the J gene lost 8 bases, with 18 bases spanning the gap. In nucleotides, the CDR3 is TGCGCCAGCGCCCGGACAGAGACCGTTGGGGAGCTGTTTTTT. Amino acids: CASARTETVGELFF.

This clonotype has more than one count but fewer than ten. The chain recombines TRBV3-1 with TRBJ2-1; 12 bases map to TRBD2. Germline lookup yields CDR1 LGHDT and CDR2 YNNKEL (reference sequence). The CDR3 runs 15 residues. V was clipped by 1 base and J by 7 bases; unmatched bases: 2. CDR3 residues: CASSQVLAGGNEQFF. In nucleotides, the CDR3 is TGTGCCAGCAGCCAAGTGCTAGCGGGAGGGAATGAGCAGTTCTTC.

This clonotype was counted between two and nine times. The rearrangement links TRBV12-3 or TRBV12-4 to TRBJ2-5; 9 bases are a match to TRBD1. V shed 6 bases and J 3 bases; nucleotides not matched to a gene: 11. This CDR3 region has 16 residues. CDR3 loop: CASSPYRDREKETQYF. The CDR3 coding sequence is TGTGCCAGCAGCCCTTACCGGGACAGGGAGAAAGAGACCCAGTACTTC.

The chain has TRBV28 and TRBJ2-7, with TRBD1 matching 8 bases. Losses at the gene ends were 3 bases for V and 2 bases for J; bases not matched to a gene: 6. The CDR3 has 15 residues. The germline V gene encodes CDR1 MDHEN and CDR2 SYDVKM. DNA of the CDR3: TGTGCCAGCAGTTTCGGGGACAGGCCAACCTACGAGCAGTACTTC. Amino acid sequence: CASSFGDRPTYEQYF.

This clonotype was seen just once. CDR3 bases: TGTGCCAGCAGTCCGAGTACAGGGATCTATGGCTACACCTTC. Translated, it gives CASSPSTGIYGYTF. This rearrangement joins TRBV6-2 or TRBV6-3 to TRBJ1-2; D possibly corresponds to TRBD1 (6 bases). With 5 bases removed from V and 4 bases from J, the gap between germline ends came to 14 bases. CDR1 and CDR2 from the germline V gene are MNHEY and SVGEGT. The CDR3 runs to 14 residues.

The sample holds a few counts of this clonotype. The chain uses TRBV7-2 and TRBJ2-5; no definite D call. The CDR3 runs to 15 residues. Between the trimmed V and J ends, which lost 5 bases and 1 base, there was a span of 14 bases. CDR1 and CDR2 from the germline V gene are SGHTA and FQGNSA. CDR3 sequence: CASSPRPPLQETQYF. In nucleotides, the CDR3 is TGTGCCAGCAGCCCGAGACCGCCCCTCCAAGAGACCCAGTACTTC.